This T cell receptor beta chain comes out of a study of spatial heterogeneity in lung cancer. Study-level results: One measure, the expanded intratumoral alpha and beta TCR count, tracked tumor mutation counts.

Time point meaning: sample taken at primary tumor resection. There were 70 to 80 donors, all of them untreated patients with early-stage non-small cell lung cancer. J lost 3 bases, V lost 4 bases, and 4 bases had no gene match. The CDR3 is made up of 14 amino acids. The germline V gene has CDR1 SGHTA and CDR2 FQGNSA. This clonotype is termed medium-sized. Its specificity is not known. A library made for alpha chains picked up this beta chain off target, so its size means little. Each CDR3 protein gets one entry after TCRdb re-called the 5' RACE reads with MiXCR. This repertoire shows 4,500 to 6,500 distinct CDR3 sequences, roughly 5.2% found once; its top ten account for 23%.

The source material was lung tumor tissue, sampled at surgery. The V and J genes are TRBV7-2 and TRBJ1-1; TRBD1 matches 8 bases. This TCR was recovered from a male donor with early-stage non-small cell lung cancer. The CDR3 loop is CASSSHRGDTEAFF. The DNA for the CDR3 is TGTGCCAGCAGCTCACACAGGGGGGACACTGAAGCTTTCTTT.